These 21 T cell receptor beta chains share one sample of origin, sequenced in a study of blood T cell repertoires in COVID-19. Produced via immunoSEQ multiplex PCR; TCRdb's table is partial and in-frame only. The sample has tens of thousands of clones; 80% to 85% are singletons. Sequences were obtained from peripheral blood. The receptor set was obtained from a man in his forties or fifties with acute or convalescent COVID-19.

The chain uses TRBV2 and TRBJ2-2; D is uncertain. V was clipped by 7 bases and J by 3 bases, with 9 bases between them. The germline V gene has CDR1 SNHLY and CDR2 FYNNEI. The CDR3 has 13 amino acids. The CDR3 DNA is TGTGCCAGCATTGGCAAACACACCGGGGAGCTGTTTTTT. It encodes CASIGKHTGELFF.

The rearrangement joins TRBV30 to TRBJ1-2; possibly TRBD1 for D (6 bases). Trimming stripped 3 bases from V and 2 bases from J, with 16 bases between. Germline CDR1 GTSNPN, CDR2 SVGIG (reference sequence). This CDR3 is built from 15 residues. CDR3 amino acids: CAWRFWQGKNYGYTF. The CDR3 nucleotides are TGTGCCTGGAGGTTTTGGCAGGGGAAAAACTATGGCTACACCTTC.

This chain links TRBV6-2 or TRBV6-3 with TRBJ2-4; 9 bases line up with TRBD1. Unmatched junction bases numbered 7, after V lost 4 bases and J lost 3 bases. CDR1 is MNHEY, CDR2 SVGEGT, per germline. The CDR3 has 16 residues. CDR3 sequence (DNA): TGTGCCAGCAGTTTCCCGAGACAGGGGGGCAAAAACATTCAGTACTTC. This encodes CASSFPRQGGKNIQYF.

The chain recombines TRBV30 with TRBJ2-3; D unclear. The V end lost 2 bases, the J end lost 6 bases, and 9 bases lay between the germline ends. This CDR3 has 12 amino acids. From germline, CDR1 is GTSNPN and CDR2 SVGIG (reference sequence). Here the CDR3 reads CAWSPTRDTQYF. For the CDR3, the DNA is TGTGCCTGGAGTCCAACGAGGGATACGCAGTATTTT.

The genes are TRBV28 and TRBJ2-5, with 9 bases fitting TRBD2. Germline V CDR1 and CDR2: MDHEN, SYDVKM. This CDR3 comprises 15 residues. Germline trimming cut 3 bases from V and 3 bases from J; bases unmatched to any gene: 5. The CDR3 bases are TGTGCCAGCAGTTTTAGGGCTAGCGGGAAAGAGACCCAGTACTTC. This translates into CASSFRASGKETQYF.

This clone was counted between two and nine times. This chain uses TRBV7-9 with TRBJ2-1; 7 nucleotides align to TRBD2. This CDR3 comprises 16 residues. With 5 bases clipped from V and 4 bases from J, the junction kept 11 bases outside the gene matches. CDR1 SEHNR and CDR2 FQNEAQ come from the germline V gene (reference sequence). In nucleotides, the CDR3 is TGTGCCAGCAGCCCCTATTGGGGCGGGAGTTACAATGAGCAGTTCTTC. Protein product: CASSPYWGGSYNEQFF. Full variable domain (missing parts from reference TRBV7-9 and TRBJ2-1): DTGVSQNPRHKITKRGQNVTFRCDPISEHNRLYWYRQTLGQGPEFLTYFQNEAQLEKSRLLSDRFSAERPKGSFSTLEIQRTEQGDSAMYLCASSPYWGGSYNEQFFGPGTRLTVL.

CDR3 amino acids: CASSQPGLAEPGELFF. For the CDR3, the DNA is TGTGCCAGCAGCCAGCCGGGACTAGCGGAACCCGGGGAGCTGTTTTTT. V and J are TRBV4-2 and TRBJ2-2, with 11 bases matching TRBD2. In germline, CDR1 is LGHNA, CDR2 YNFKEQ. The ends lost 3 bases at V and 6 bases at J; junction bases unmatched: 6. This CDR3 has 16 residues.

This chain uses TRBV27 with TRBJ1-2; D remains ambiguous. The germline V gene encodes CDR1 MNHEY and CDR2 SMNVEV (reference sequence). Trimming removed 5 bases at V and 0 bases at J, with 10 bases between. This CDR3 has 14 amino acids. For the CDR3, the DNA is TGTGCCAGCAGTCTCCGCAGGACTAACTATGGCTACACCTTC. Its translation: CASSLRRTNYGYTF.

This rearrangement joins TRBV2 to TRBJ2-3; 10 bases are a match to TRBD1. J gave up 3 bases and V 10 bases, and 7 bases lay outside the gene matches. The CDR3 runs to 14 residues. Germline CDR1 is SNHLY and CDR2 is FYNNEI. In nucleotides, the CDR3 is TGTGCCACCTCGGGACAGGGGAAGACAGATACGCAGTATTTT. It encodes CATSGQGKTDTQYF.

V usage is TRBV9 and J usage is TRBJ1-4, with 7 bases that match TRBD1. Per the germline V gene, CDR1 is SGDLS and CDR2 is YYNGEE. The CDR3 is 15 residues long. V dropped 3 bases and J dropped 4; count of bases not matched to a gene: 6. CDR3 region: CASSGRDSFNEKLFF. The CDR3 DNA is TGTGCCAGCAGCGGTAGGGACAGCTTTAATGAAAAACTGTTTTTT.

This rearrangement joins TRBV24-1 to TRBJ2-3, with unresolved D. This CDR3 region has 15 residues. Germline CDR1 reads KGHDR; CDR2 reads SFDVKD. V lost 3 bases and J 0 bases, leaving 9 bases between the germline ends. The CDR3 region is CATSDTTASTDTQYF. CDR3 in DNA: TGTGCCACCAGTGATACGACTGCTAGCACAGATACGCAGTATTTT.

This clone has only a few counts. The chain links TRBV5-4 to TRBJ1-2; 9 bases agree with TRBD1. This CDR3 region has 15 residues. CDR1 and CDR2 (germline): SGHNT, YYREEE (reference sequence). Trimming at V came to 4 bases and at J to 5 bases, leaving 9 bases not matched to a gene. The CDR3 loop reads CASSPRTGAIYGYTF. For the CDR3, the DNA is TGTGCCAGCAGCCCAAGGACAGGGGCGATTTATGGCTACACCTTC.

V and J are TRBV4-2 and TRBJ2-7; the match to TRBD1 covers 9 bases. Germline loops: CDR1 LGHNA, CDR2 YNFKEQ. This CDR3 has 15 amino acids. The V segment lost 4 bases and the J segment 3 bases; nucleotides outside the gene matches: 7. The DNA for the CDR3 is TGTGCCAGCAGCCCTGGGACAGGGCAGTTCTACGAGCAGTACTTC. It is translated as CASSPGTGQFYEQYF.

The chain recombines TRBV30 with TRBJ2-7; 9 bases map to TRBD1. The CDR3 loop spans 14 amino acids. Germline CDR1 is GTSNPN and CDR2 is SVGIG (reference sequence). Trimming took 4 bases from V and 5 from J; bases not matched to a gene: 9. CDR3 sequence (DNA): TGTGCCTGGAACCCAGGGACAGGGCGTAACGAGCAGTACTTC. Its translation is CAWNPGTGRNEQYF.

The chain links TRBV19 to TRBJ2-2; D might be TRBD2 (6 bases). The germline V and J ends were trimmed by 8 bases and 4 bases, with 11 bases remaining between them. Looked up from germline, CDR1 is LNHDA and CDR2 is SQIVND (reference sequence). This CDR3 has 13 residues. DNA of the CDR3: TGTGCCAGTCGTCCCGGGGGCACCGGGGAGCTGTTTTTT. Amino acid sequence: CASRPGGTGELFF.

The chain couples TRBV6-2 or TRBV6-3 to TRBJ2-4, with TRBD2 matching over 9 bases. Germline CDR1 and CDR2: MNHEY and SVGEGT. V lost 2 bases to trimming and J lost 6 bases; unmatched junction nucleotides: 8. The CDR3 length is 16 residues. This CDR3 reads CASSYEAGGPINIQYF. The DNA of the CDR3 is TGTGCCAGCAGTTACGAGGCGGGAGGGCCGATAAACATTCAGTACTTC.

The chain joins TRBV7-2 to TRBJ2-3; 10 bases agree with TRBD1. Germline CDR1 is SGHTA and CDR2 is FQGNSA. J lost 3 bases, V lost 4 bases, and 4 bases had no gene match. The CDR3 covers 15 residues. The CDR3 DNA reads TGTGCCAGCAGCTCGACAGGGGGCAGGACAGATACGCAGTATTTT. As protein: CASSSTGGRTDTQYF.

The J gene is TRBJ2-7, the V gene TRBV28; 8 bases match TRBD1. The junction had 5 bases not matched to a gene; V was cut back by 5 bases and J by 2 bases. The germline V gene encodes CDR1 MDHEN and CDR2 SYDVKM. CDR3 length equals 14 residues. The CDR3 region is CASSTRQGPYEQYF. CDR3 DNA sequence: TGTGCCAGCAGTACCCGACAGGGGCCCTACGAGCAGTACTTC. Drawing the rest from reference TRBV28 and TRBJ2-7, the complete variable domain is DVKVTQSSRYLVKRTGEKVFLECVQDMDHENMFWYRQDPGLGLRLIYFSYDVKMKEKGDIPEGYSVSREKKERFSLILESASTNQTSMYLCASSTRQGPYEQYFGPGTRLTVT.

V usage is TRBV7-2 and J usage is TRBJ2-4, with D maybe TRBD2 (5 bases). CDR3 size: 17 residues. Germline V gene data show CDR1 as SGHTA and CDR2 as FQGNSA. V gave up 1 base and J gave up 1 base, with 14 bases separating them. The CDR3 sequence is CASSLVAGMRAKNIQYF. The CDR3 DNA is TGTGCCAGCAGCTTAGTCGCGGGCATGAGGGCCAAAAACATTCAGTACTTC.

The chain uses TRBV27 and TRBJ2-3, with D possibly matching TRBD2 (5 bases). V dropped 5 bases and J dropped 1 base, with 16 bases sitting between them. The CDR3 loop spans 16 amino acids. CDR1 is MNHEY, CDR2 SMNVEV, per germline (reference sequence). CDR3 loop: CASSIWASAGTDTQYF. CDR3 bases: TGTGCCAGCAGTATATGGGCCTCAGCGGGCACAGATACGCAGTATTTT.

The rearrangement uses TRBV19 and TRBJ2-1, with TRBD2 matching over 9 bases. The germline V gene encodes CDR1 LNHDA and CDR2 SQIVND (reference sequence). CDR3 length: 18 residues. V lost 2 bases and J lost 6; bases outside the gene matches: 14. CDR3 sequence reads: CASSIIQPLAGDLNEQFF. In DNA, the CDR3 is TGTGCCAGTAGTATAATCCAGCCTTTAGCGGGAGATCTCAATGAGCAGTTCTTC.